Reported below is one T cell receptor beta chain. What it recognizes is unknown. Sequenced by immunoSEQ multiplex PCR; TCRdb stores in-frame clones only, minus some. The repertoire holds about 250,000 clones, with more than 85% as singletons. This sample stems from a study of cytomegalovirus exposure and HLA in healthy donors. Study details: The roughly 700 first-cohort repertoires shared a platform with the roughly 130 validation repertoires, as reported in a later analysis. Study-level results: There were 150 or so TCR beta chains listed as cytomegalovirus-associated. The classifier reportedly diagnosed cytomegalovirus status with high sensitivity and specificity. Subsequent analysis of the approximately 130 validation repertoires found a tendency for first-cohort TCR clusters to co-occur.

The V gene end was trimmed by 2 bases and the J gene end by 7 bases; junction bases not matched to a gene: 8. From germline, CDR1 is SGHRS and CDR2 YFSETQ. The CDR3 loop spans 17 amino acids. The TCR sequence derives from a young man in good health and CMV-seropositive. This rearrangement joins TRBV5-1 to TRBJ2-2; 13 bases agree with TRBD2. The sequenced material came from PBMCs. CDR3 sequence reads: CASSLQGLAGVVGELFF. The CDR3 DNA follows: TGCGCCAGCAGCTTACAAGGACTAGCGGGAGTAGTCGGGGAGCTGTTTTTT.